This TCR beta chain was sequenced in a study of STAT5B mutations in CD4+ large granular lymphocyte leukemia (dated by TCRdb to between 2021 and 2024). At the level of the whole study: Where cryopreserved patient cells were available, CD8+ cells were depleted first, followed by selection with anti-CD4 microbeads. The study compared the TCRbeta repertoires of patients with CD4+ T-cell large granular lymphocyte leukemia against those of healthy blood donors. The purity of purified fractions was confirmed by flow cytometry on FACSCanto II or FACSVerse to exceed 95% among lymphocytes.

Patients with CD4+ T-LGLL were recruited at hematology units in Padova (Italy), Helsinki (Finland) and Shinshu (Japan). Depending on sample availability, patient samples were obtained as bead-purified CD4+, CD4+CD8+, CD57+ or CD56+ fractions, or as unselected PBMC. Somatic STAT5B mutation profiles obtained by deep amplicon sequencing of the same DNA used for patient TCRbeta data were integrated with the patient TCRbeta data. All TCR-sequenced material derived from peripheral blood: patient blood samples and healthy donor buffy coats. Peripheral blood mononuclear cells were isolated by Ficoll-Hypaque gradient centrifugation. Genomic DNA was extracted with the Gentra Puregene Cell and Tissue kit and quantified on a Qubit 2.0 fluorometer. On this clone: No antigen is known for it. Base qualities are not provided; no much larger clone lies one nucleotide away.

From cysteine to phenylalanine, the CDR3 is 11 amino acids long. Left in the record is the CDR3 DNA by itself, 33 bases read in frame from the first base. V loses 2 bases, J loses 10 bases, and the germline ends lie 6 bases apart. CDR1 and CDR2 (MNHNS, SASEGT) derive from the germline V gene. The paper as a whole reports these results and caveats: Each patient's main leukemic clonotypes were private, but approximately 23% of these clonotypes showed up at low frequency in the non-leukemic repertoires of other patients. Patient cell sources were heterogeneous, and only six or seven CD4-sorted patient samples entered the clonality comparison with healthy controls. Greater clonality appeared to be present in CD4-sorted patient repertoires than in healthy CD4+ repertoires, and the difference was retained after the putative leukemic clones were removed. Data were not HLA-matched; higher clonality in CD4+ versus CD8+ T-LGLL could reflect the relatively small sample size. Enrichment of TRBV06-family usage was observed among the top patient clones (8/27) relative to healthy controls (2/35).

TCRbeta rearrangements were sequenced from genomic DNA using the immunoSEQ assay at survey resolution. The source study handled its data this way. Any clonotype making up more than 5% of the repertoire was considered a putative leukemic clone, which gave 59 such clones in 27 patients. In the TCR sequencing data, the lowest productive clonotype frequency that could be detected was 2.59 x 10-5. Only productive TCRbeta rearrangements, meaning sequences that were complete and in-frame, were kept for the analyses. Simpson clonality, calculated in the immunoSEQ Analyzer version 3.0, was used as the measure of sample clonality. Based on frequency, clones were grouped as very rare, small, medium, large (1-20%) or hyperexpanded (>20%). Generation probabilities were estimated with OLGA 1.2.3, V-gene circos plots were made with VDJtools, specificities were looked up in VDJdb, and CDR3 motifs were identified with GLIPH. TCRdb mirrors the immuneACCESS table, restricted to in-frame sequences. Some clones are absent from its copies; in checked studies, under half trace to an unresolved V gene, and the reason for the others is unknown. That table gives V, J and clone size, and the DNA gave D and trimming. The sample profile shows about 5,000 clones; over 70% of them were found once. The ten largest make up approximately 64% of the sample.

The rearrangement combines TRBV6-1 with TRBJ2-1; a confident D gene designation cannot be given. The sequence was obtained from a man older than 75 with CD4+ T-cell large granular lymphocyte leukemia. Sequenced material: PBMCs. The encoded CDR3 is CASSEIKEQFF. The DNA sequence follows: TGTGCCAGCAGTGAAATCAAGGAGCAGTTCTTC.